The 21 T cell receptor beta chains presented below share a single source sample, sequenced in a study of OX40 agonist ivuxolimab in advanced cancers. TCRdb's copy holds only in-frame clones and misses some; the assay was immunoSEQ multiplex PCR. The data show over 40,000 clones, with over 75% seen just once and 3% to 4.5% held by the top ten. The input for sequencing was CD4+ or CD8+ T cells sorted from blood, taken in a trial of the OX40 agonist ivuxolimab. Receptors originate from an adult with an advanced solid tumor such as melanoma, head and neck, liver or kidney cancer.

CDR3 bases: TGCAGTGCTTCTAACACTGAAGCTTTCTTT. It codes for CSASNTEAFF. This chain links TRBV20-1 with TRBJ1-1; D remains ambiguous. Germline CDR1 and CDR2: DFQATT and SNEGSKA (reference sequence). With 5 bases removed from V and 2 bases from J, the gap between germline ends came to 3 bases. The length of the CDR3 is 10 residues.

For this clone: Other DNA sequences of this sample code for an identical CDR3. V and J are TRBV7-9 and TRBJ2-3; D gene unclear. Germline-derived CDR1 and CDR2 are SEHNR and FQNEAQ (reference sequence). The germline V and J ends were trimmed by 3 bases and 6 bases, with 10 bases remaining between them. This CDR3 region has 13 residues. CDR3 nucleotide sequence: TGTGCCAGCAGCTTTCAACTGGCCGATACGCAGTATTTT. It yields the protein CASSFQLADTQYF.

The genes are TRBV30 and TRBJ2-2, with D hard to call. The ends were cut back, 2 bases at V and 5 bases at J, with 9 bases in the middle. Germline lookup yields CDR1 GTSNPN and CDR2 SVGIG (reference sequence). The CDR3 length is 13 residues. CDR3 loop: CAWSRWGTGELFF. The CDR3 DNA is TGTGCCTGGAGTAGATGGGGAACCGGGGAGCTGTTTTTT.

The rearrangement joins TRBV11-2 to TRBJ2-5; D is unclear. Trimming left V 3 bases short and J 1 base short, with 6 bases between. The CDR3 spans 13 residues. Germline CDR1 and CDR2: SGHAT and FQNNGV. The CDR3 is CASSFSVQETQYF. For the CDR3, the DNA is TGTGCCAGCAGCTTTTCCGTCCAAGAGACCCAGTACTTC.

This chain uses TRBV13 with TRBJ2-7, with 9 bases identical to TRBD2. This CDR3 is 17 amino acids long. With V trimmed by 2 bases and J by 1 base, 9 bases remained unmatched. The germline V gene encodes CDR1 PRHDT and CDR2 FYEKMQ (reference sequence). This CDR3 is CASSLMYRLAGSYEQYF. CDR3 nucleotides: TGTGCCAGCAGCTTAATGTATAGGCTAGCGGGATCCTACGAGCAGTACTTC.

The chain is built from TRBV11-3 and TRBJ2-7; TRBD2 matches 14 bases. Germline V gene lookup returns CDR1 SGHNT and CDR2 YENEEA. CDR3 length: 19 residues. Trimming took 5 bases from V and 5 from J; bases not matched to a gene: 17. The CDR3 spells CASSPPGTSGSRASDEQYF. CDR3 in DNA: TGTGCCAGCAGCCCTCCCGGGACTAGCGGGAGCAGGGCCTCGGACGAGCAGTACTTC.

V usage is TRBV19 and J usage is TRBJ1-5; D may be TRBD1 (5 bases). The CDR3 loop spans 12 amino acids. The V end was cut by 4 bases, the J end by 8 bases, with 9 bases between. Per the germline V gene, CDR1 is LNHDA and CDR2 is SQIVND (reference sequence). The CDR3 region is CASSNPGEPQHF. The CDR3 region has the DNA TGTGCCAGTAGTAACCCGGGGGAGCCCCAGCATTTT.

The chain is built from TRBV29-1 and TRBJ2-5; maybe TRBD2 (5 bases). There are 12 residues in the CDR3. Trimming took 4 bases from V and 4 from J, leaving 10 bases between them. The germline CDR1 and CDR2 sequences are SQVTM and ANQGSEA. The CDR3 reads CSVGGNGETQYF. CDR3 sequence (DNA): TGCAGCGTTGGAGGGAACGGAGAGACCCAGTACTTC.

This chain joins TRBV7-2 and TRBJ2-7, with TRBD2 as a possible D gene (7 bases). The germline V and J ends were trimmed by 8 bases and 6 bases, with 17 bases remaining between them. Germline V gene lookup returns CDR1 SGHTA and CDR2 FQGNSA. This CDR3 region has 13 residues. The CDR3 is CASASEGEGEQYF. As DNA, the CDR3 is TGTGCCAGCGCGAGCGAGGGGGAGGGCGAGCAGTACTTC.

The CDR3 DNA follows: TGTGCCAGCAGCCGACCTAGCGGGGCCCGGGAGCTGTTTTTT. Protein product: CASSRPSGARELFF. V is TRBV4-2 and J is TRBJ2-2; 9 positions match TRBD2. V was clipped by 4 bases and J by 9 bases; unmatched bases: 6. CDR1 and CDR2 from the germline V gene are LGHNA and YNFKEQ. This CDR3 contains 14 residues.

V usage is TRBV7-9 and J usage is TRBJ1-2, with TRBD1 matching over 9 bases. In germline, CDR1 is SEHNR, CDR2 FQNEAQ (reference sequence). The CDR3 has 13 residues. Losses at the gene ends were 5 bases for V and 6 bases for J; bases not matched to a gene: 4. CDR3 nucleotides: TGTGCCAGCAGCCCACAGGGGGCGGATGGCTACACCTTC. Translated, it gives CASSPQGADGYTF. Supplemented by reference TRBV7-9 and TRBJ1-2, the full variable domain reads DTGVSQNPRHKITKRGQNVTFRCDPISEHNRLYWYRQTLGQGPEFLTYFQNEAQLEKSRLLSDRFSAERPKGSFSTLEIQRTEQGDSAMYLCASSPQGADGYTFGSGTRLTVV.

The CDR3, as DNA: TGTGCCAGCAGCTTGGACAGGGGCGGCTACACCTTC. Its translation: CASSLDRGGYTF. The chain employs TRBV7-8 and TRBJ1-2; 9 bases agree with TRBD1. V trimming: 3 bases; J trimming: 8 bases; junction bases outside the gene matches: 1. The CDR3 has 12 amino acids. Germline V gene data show CDR1 as SGHVS and CDR2 as FQNEAQ.

This chain links TRBV6-5 with TRBJ1-2; tentative D call: TRBD1 (5 bases). Trimming cost V 5 bases and J 6 bases, with 16 bases left between them. This CDR3 has 14 residues. Germline V gene sequence: CDR1 MNHEY, CDR2 SVGAGI. This CDR3 reads CASSERTGFNGYTF. DNA for the CDR3: TGTGCCAGCAGTGAACGAACAGGCTTTAATGGCTACACCTTC.

This chain uses TRBV27 with TRBJ1-6, with a weak D call TRBD1 (6 bases). CDR3 length: 15 amino acids. The ends were cut back, 5 bases at V and 4 bases at J, with 12 bases in the middle. Germline CDR1 is MNHEY and CDR2 is SMNVEV (reference sequence). In nucleotides, the CDR3 is TGTGCCAGCAGTGACCGACAGGTGTATAATTCACCCCTCCACTTT. It specifies CASSDRQVYNSPLHF.

The chain links TRBV10-3 to TRBJ1-4; D ambiguous. The CDR3 consists of 14 residues. CDR1 and CDR2 (germline): ENHRY, SYGVKD. V was cut by 6 bases and J by 0 bases, with 8 bases left in between. CDR3 nucleotides: TGTGCCATCAGCCCGCAAGCAACTAATGAAAAACTGTTTTTT. Its protein product is CAISPQATNEKLFF.

The chain links TRBV6-5 to TRBJ2-7; 12 nucleotides align to TRBD1. CDR1 is MNHEY, CDR2 SVGAGI, per germline. CDR3 size: 14 residues. Unmatched junction bases numbered 4, after V lost 6 bases and J lost 4 bases. The CDR3 DNA sequence: TGTGCCAGCAGCCGGGACAGGGGGCTTTACGAGCAGTACTTC. Translated: CASSRDRGLYEQYF.

The J gene is TRBJ1-1, the V gene TRBV18, with D possibly matching TRBD1 (5 bases). Germline CDR1 is KGHSH and CDR2 is LQKENI. The CDR3 is 14 residues long. Trimming cost V 5 bases and J 0 bases, with 10 bases left between them. Written as DNA, the CDR3 is TGTGCCAGCTCAGCGACAGTTCTGAACACTGAAGCTTTCTTT. It translates to CASSATVLNTEAFF.

The chain combines TRBV5-6 with TRBJ2-7, with D possibly TRBD2 on 5 matching bases. The CDR3 is 16 amino acids. Germline V gives CDR1 SGHDT, CDR2 YYEEEE. V was cut by 4 bases and J by 0 bases, with 17 bases left in between. In nucleotides, the CDR3 is TGTGCCAGCAGCCCTTCGCCTAACCGGGACTCCTACGAGCAGTACTTC. Amino acids: CASSPSPNRDSYEQYF.

This clone was seen once. This chain uses TRBV19 with TRBJ1-2; perhaps TRBD1 as D (5 bases). The V and J ends lost 6 bases and 0 bases respectively, with 14 bases between them. The CDR3 contains 15 residues. The germline gives CDR1 LNHDA, CDR2 SQIVND (reference sequence). In DNA, the CDR3 is TGTGCCAGTAGGTCTATACGGACAACTAACTATGGCTACACCTTC. Its protein product is CASRSIRTTNYGYTF.

The chain combines TRBV4-1 with TRBJ1-5, with D uncertain. The CDR3 consists of 14 residues. CDR1 MGHRA and CDR2 YSYEKL come from the germline V gene. Trimming cost V 1 base and J 10 bases, with 14 bases left between them. The CDR3 sequence is CASSQATVISPQHF. The CDR3 DNA reads as TGCGCCAGCAGCCAAGCAACAGTTATCAGCCCCCAGCATTTT.

Note on this clone: Other DNA sequences in this specimen translate into the identical CDR3. The chain combines TRBV6-5 with TRBJ1-4, with 9 bases matching TRBD1. Germline loops: CDR1 MNHEY, CDR2 SVGAGI. With 8 bases clipped from V and 8 bases from J, the junction kept 6 bases outside the gene matches. This CDR3 spans 13 amino acids. Here the CDR3 DNA reads TGTGCCAGCCGGAACAGGGGGCGAGAAAAACTGTTTTTT. Its protein product is CASRNRGREKLFF.